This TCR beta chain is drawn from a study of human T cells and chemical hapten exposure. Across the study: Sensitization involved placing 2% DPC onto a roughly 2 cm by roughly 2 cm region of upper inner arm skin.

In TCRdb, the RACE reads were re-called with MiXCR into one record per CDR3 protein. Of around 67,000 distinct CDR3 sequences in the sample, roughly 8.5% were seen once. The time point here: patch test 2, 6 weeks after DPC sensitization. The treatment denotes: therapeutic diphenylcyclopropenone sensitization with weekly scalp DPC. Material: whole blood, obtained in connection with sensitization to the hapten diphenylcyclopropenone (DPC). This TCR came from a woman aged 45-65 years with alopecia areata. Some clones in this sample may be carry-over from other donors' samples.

CDR3 region: CASSYADRGADTQYF. The CDR3 coding sequence is TGTGCCAGCAGTTACGCGGACAGGGGGGCAGATACGCAGTATTTT. V usage is TRBV6-2 or TRBV6-3 and J usage is TRBJ2-3; 10 bases map to TRBD1. CDR1 is MNHEY, CDR2 SVGEGT, per germline. V was pared by 2 bases and J by 4 bases, with 3 bases of the junction left unmatched. This CDR3 has 15 amino acids.